Sequencing of this T cell receptor (beta chain) was carried out in a study of T cell responses to AZD1222 COVID-19 vaccine. Study-level results: Clonal diversity may have been underestimated in mostly white British donors. Variant regions that are unmutated are reportedly the target of nearly half of spike-specific TCRs. Spike-wide coverage was observed for vaccine-associated CD4 TCRs, with dominant responses at 160-218 and 743-854. Elevations in Spike-specific TCR breadth and depth followed administration of two AZD1222 doses.

Profiled with immunoSEQ multiplex PCR; TCRdb holds only in-frame clones, not every one. The table lists more than 85,000 clones, over 75% of them singletons. This clone was seen more than once but under ten times. Its antigen remains unidentified. Looked up from germline, CDR1 is SEHNR and CDR2 is FQNEAQ (reference sequence). V was shortened by 4 bases and J by 5 bases, with 11 bases between the two germline ends. This CDR3 is 13 amino acids long. Sequenced material: peripheral blood, taken 28 days after the second AZD1222 dose. The V and J genes are TRBV7-9 and TRBJ1-1, with D hard to call. The sequence was obtained from an adult who received the AZD1222 COVID-19 vaccine. For the CDR3, the DNA is TGTGCCAGCAGCTCTCGGGAGAAGACTGAAGCTTTCTTT. Translating it yields CASSSREKTEAFF.